This record looks at one TCR beta chain sequence and its context. These data are taken from a study of radiation and T cells in renal cell carcinoma. Treatment described: treatment-naive control, cytoreductive nephrectomy. The data were produced by immunoSEQ multiplex PCR, yet TCRdb's version contains in-frame clones alone and is incomplete. The sample shows 19,000 or so clones, roughly three fifths of them seen only once. J lost 0 bases, V lost 6 bases, and 5 bases had no gene match. Germline V CDR1 and CDR2: MNHEY, SVGAGI. This CDR3 region has 14 residues. The sequence came from a man aged 45 to 65 with renal cell carcinoma. Sequencing was performed on tumor tissue, taken from a patient whose treatment was nephrectomy without radiotherapy. The V call is TRBV6-5, the J call TRBJ2-7, with 7 bases matching TRBD1. Here the CDR3 DNA reads TGTGCCAGCAGCATTACAGGGGACTCCTACGAGCAGTACTTC. Translation: CASSITGDSYEQYF.